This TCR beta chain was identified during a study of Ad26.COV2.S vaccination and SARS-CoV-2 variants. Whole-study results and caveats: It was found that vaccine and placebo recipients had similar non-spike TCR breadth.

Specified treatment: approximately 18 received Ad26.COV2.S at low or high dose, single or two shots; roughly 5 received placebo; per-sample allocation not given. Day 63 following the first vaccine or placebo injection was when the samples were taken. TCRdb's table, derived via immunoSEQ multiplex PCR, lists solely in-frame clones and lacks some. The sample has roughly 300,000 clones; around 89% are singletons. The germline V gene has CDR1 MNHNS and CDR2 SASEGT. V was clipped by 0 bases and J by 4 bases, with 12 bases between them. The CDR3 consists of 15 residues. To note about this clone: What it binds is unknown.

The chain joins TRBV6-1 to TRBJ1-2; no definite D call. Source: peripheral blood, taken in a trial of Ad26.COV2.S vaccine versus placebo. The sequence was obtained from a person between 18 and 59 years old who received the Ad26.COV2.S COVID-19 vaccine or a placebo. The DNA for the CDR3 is TGTGCCAGCAGTGAAGCGCTTGGGGAGAGCTATGGCTACACCTTC. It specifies CASSEALGESYGYTF.